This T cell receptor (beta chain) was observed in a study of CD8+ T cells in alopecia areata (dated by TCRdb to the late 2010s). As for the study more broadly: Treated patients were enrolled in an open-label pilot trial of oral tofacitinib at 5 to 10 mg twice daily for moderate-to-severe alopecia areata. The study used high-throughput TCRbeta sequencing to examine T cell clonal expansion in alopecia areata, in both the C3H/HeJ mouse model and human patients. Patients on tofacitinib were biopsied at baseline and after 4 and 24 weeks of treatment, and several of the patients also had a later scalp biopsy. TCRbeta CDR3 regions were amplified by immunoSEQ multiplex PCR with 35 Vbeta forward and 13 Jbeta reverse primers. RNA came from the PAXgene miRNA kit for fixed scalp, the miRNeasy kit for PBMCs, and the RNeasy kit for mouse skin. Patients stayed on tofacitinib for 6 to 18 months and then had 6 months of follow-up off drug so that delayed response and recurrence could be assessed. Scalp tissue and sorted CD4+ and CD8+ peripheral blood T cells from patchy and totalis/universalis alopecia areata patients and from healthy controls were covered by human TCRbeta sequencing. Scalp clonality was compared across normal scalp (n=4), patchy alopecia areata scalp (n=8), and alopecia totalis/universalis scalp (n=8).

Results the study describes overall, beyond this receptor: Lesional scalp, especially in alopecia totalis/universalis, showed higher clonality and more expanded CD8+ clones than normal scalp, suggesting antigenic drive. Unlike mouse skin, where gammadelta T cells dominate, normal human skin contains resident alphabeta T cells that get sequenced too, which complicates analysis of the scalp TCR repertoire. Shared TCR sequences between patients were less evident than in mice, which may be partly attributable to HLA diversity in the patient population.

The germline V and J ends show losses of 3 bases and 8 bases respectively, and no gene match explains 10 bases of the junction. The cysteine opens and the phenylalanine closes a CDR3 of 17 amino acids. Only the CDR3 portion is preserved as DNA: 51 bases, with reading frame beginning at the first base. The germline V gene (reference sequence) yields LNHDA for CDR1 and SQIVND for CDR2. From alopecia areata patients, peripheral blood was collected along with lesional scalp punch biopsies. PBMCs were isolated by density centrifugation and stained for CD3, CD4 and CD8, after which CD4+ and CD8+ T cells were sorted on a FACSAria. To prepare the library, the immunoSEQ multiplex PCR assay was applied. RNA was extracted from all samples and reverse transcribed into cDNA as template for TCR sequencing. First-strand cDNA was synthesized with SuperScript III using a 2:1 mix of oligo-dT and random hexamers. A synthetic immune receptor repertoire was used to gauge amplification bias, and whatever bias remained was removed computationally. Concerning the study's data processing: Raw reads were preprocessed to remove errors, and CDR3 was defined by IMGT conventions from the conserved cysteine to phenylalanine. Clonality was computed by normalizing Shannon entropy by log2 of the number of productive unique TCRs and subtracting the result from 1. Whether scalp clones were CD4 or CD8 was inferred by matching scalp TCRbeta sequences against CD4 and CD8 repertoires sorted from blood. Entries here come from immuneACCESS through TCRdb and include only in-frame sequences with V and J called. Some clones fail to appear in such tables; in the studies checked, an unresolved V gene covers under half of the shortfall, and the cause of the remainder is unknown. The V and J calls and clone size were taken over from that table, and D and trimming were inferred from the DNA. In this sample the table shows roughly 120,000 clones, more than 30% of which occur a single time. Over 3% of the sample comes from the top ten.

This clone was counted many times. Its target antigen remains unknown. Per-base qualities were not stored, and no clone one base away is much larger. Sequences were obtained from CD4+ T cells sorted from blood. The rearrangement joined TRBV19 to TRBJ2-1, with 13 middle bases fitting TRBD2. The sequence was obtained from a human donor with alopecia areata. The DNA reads TGTGCCAGTAGTATGGCGACTAGCGGGAGGCGTCGGGATGAGCAGTTCTTC. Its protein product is CASSMATSGRRRDEQFF. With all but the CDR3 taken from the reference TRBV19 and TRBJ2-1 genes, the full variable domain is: DGGITQSPKYLFRKEGQNVTLSCEQNLNHDAMYWYRQDPGQGLRLIYYSQIVNDFQKGDIAEGYSVSREKKESFPLTVTSAQKNPTAFYLCASSMATSGRRRDEQFFGPGTRLTVL.